A single T cell receptor beta chain is shown here with its context. The antigen is not known. The entry originates in a study of memory CD4+ T cells and cytomegalovirus serostatus. The repertoire was sequenced with immunoSEQ multiplex PCR; TCRdb's copy has only in-frame clones and lacks some. The profile covers over 40,000 clones, with 82% appearing a single time and approximately 0.55% taken by the ten largest. The sort gate was single viable CD3+CD4+CD8-CD45RO+ cells for memory CD4+ T cells. Serum IgG to CMV pp150, pp28, p38 and p52 defined serostatus. Total CD4+ T cells were enriched by CD4 positive selection. The study's findings and limits: Suggested: most of the CMV-linked TCR signature lies in CD4+ memory cells. Each of approximately 73 CMV-associated TCRbeta sequences occurred in one to five individuals.

What was sequenced was memory CD4+ T cells from blood. The clonotype originates from an adult in good health and CMV-seronegative.

CDR3 protein: CATSRREQYF. In DNA form, the CDR3 reads TGTGCCACCTCTCGTAGGGAGCAGTACTTC. The rearrangement links TRBV28 to TRBJ2-7, with no clear D. V dropped 10 bases and J dropped 7 bases, with 11 bases sitting between them. The CDR3 extends over 10 amino acids. CDR1 is MDHEN and CDR2 is SYDVKM in the germline V gene.